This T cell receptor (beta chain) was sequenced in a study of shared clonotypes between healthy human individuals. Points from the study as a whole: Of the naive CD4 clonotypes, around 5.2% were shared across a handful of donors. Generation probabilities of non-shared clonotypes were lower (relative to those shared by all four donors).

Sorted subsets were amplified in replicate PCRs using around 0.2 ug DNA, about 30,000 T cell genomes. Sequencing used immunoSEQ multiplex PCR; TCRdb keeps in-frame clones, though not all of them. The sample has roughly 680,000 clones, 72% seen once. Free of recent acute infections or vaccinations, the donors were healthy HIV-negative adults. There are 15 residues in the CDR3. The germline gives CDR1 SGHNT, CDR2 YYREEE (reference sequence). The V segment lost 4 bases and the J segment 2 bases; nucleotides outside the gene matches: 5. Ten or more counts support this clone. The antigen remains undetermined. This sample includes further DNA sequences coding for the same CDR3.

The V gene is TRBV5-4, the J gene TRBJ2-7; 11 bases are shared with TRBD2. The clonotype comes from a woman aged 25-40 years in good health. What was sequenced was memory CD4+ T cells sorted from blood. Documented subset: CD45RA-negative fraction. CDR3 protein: CASSPGTSGTYEQYF. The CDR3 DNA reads TGTGCCAGCAGCCCGGGGACTAGCGGAACCTACGAGCAGTACTTC.